One and the same sample provided the 4 T cell receptor beta chains below, sequenced in a study of T cell responses to AZD1222 COVID-19 vaccine (TCRdb year 2021). The intended sense of this specimen's time point label: baseline before first vaccination. The receptor library was made with the immunoSEQ multiplex PCR assay. In TCRdb, the immuneACCESS table is reduced to in-frame sequences with V and J assigned. These tables do not hold every clone; where another copy was compared, an unresolved V gene accounts for under half, and the others remain unexplained. Recorded for this sample are 93,000 or so clones; roughly 87% of them occurred a single time. 4% to 5.5% of the sample lies in the top ten. The sample in question was peripheral blood, obtained on day 0 of AZD1222 vaccination. These receptors all stem from an adult in good health.

This chain connects TRBV11-3 to TRBJ1-3; D ambiguous. The length of the CDR3 is 15 residues. Germline V gene data show CDR1 as SGHNT and CDR2 as YENEEA. V shed 1 base and J shed 0 bases, with 7 bases lying between them. CDR3 bases: TGTGCCAGCAGCTTAGGCAGTTCCTCTGGAAACACCATATATTTT. Translated: CASSLGSSSGNTIYF.

This chain joins TRBV2 and TRBJ2-7, with a tentative D call TRBD1 (5 bases). The CDR3 sequence is 14 residues long. With 4 bases removed from V and 5 bases from J, the gap between germline ends came to 15 bases. The germline gives CDR1 SNHLY, CDR2 FYNNEI. CDR3 region: CASSVEQGADEQYF. The DNA for the CDR3 is TGTGCCAGCAGTGTTGAGCAGGGCGCTGACGAGCAGTACTTC. Full variable domain (rest looked up from reference TRBV2 and TRBJ2-7): EPEVTQTPSHQVTQMGQEVILRCVPISNHLYFYWYRQILGQKVEFLVSFYNNEISEKSEIFDDQFSVERPDGSNFTLKIRSTKLEDSAMYFCASSVEQGADEQYFGPGTRLTVT.

V usage is TRBV5-4 and J usage is TRBJ1-2; D may be TRBD1 (5 bases). Trimming left V 1 base short and J 6 bases short, with 10 bases between. The length of the CDR3 is 13 residues. Germline V lookup: CDR1 SGHNT, CDR2 YYREEE (reference sequence). In DNA, the CDR3 is TGTGCCAGCAGCTTGTGGGGGACTCATGGCTACACCTTC. It codes for CASSLWGTHGYTF.

This clone was counted only a few times. The rearrangement uses TRBV19 and TRBJ1-1, with TRBD1 identical over 8 bases. V dropped 6 bases and J dropped 7; count of bases not matched to a gene: 7. CDR3 length: 13 amino acids. CDR1 and CDR2 (germline): LNHDA, SQIVND (reference sequence). The CDR3 sequence is CASRDRVVGEAFF. The CDR3 DNA is TGTGCCAGTAGGGACAGGGTAGTTGGTGAAGCTTTCTTT.